This T cell receptor (beta chain) originates from a study of cytomegalovirus exposure and HLA in healthy donors. Study details: When fewer than 400 donors were genotyped, approximately 80% of them were found to fall in the Caucasian-associated ancestry cluster.

Study-wide points: Trimming of TCR beta V- and J-genes showed a link, identified in a later analysis, to a missense DCLRE1C variant. With high specificity and sensitivity, the classifier reportedly diagnosed cytomegalovirus status.

The PCR employed 60 Vbeta primers together with 13 Jbeta primers. Sequencing used immunoSEQ multiplex PCR; TCRdb keeps in-frame clones, though not all of them. Found here are hundreds of thousands of clones, about 80% of them singletons; the top ten hold around 1.9%. The germline gives CDR1 MNHEY, CDR2 SVGAGI. The ends were cut back, 6 bases at V and 5 bases at J, with 16 bases in the middle. The CDR3 contains 14 residues. About this clone itself: The target antigen is unknown.

The source of this sequence is a male donor in good health and CMV-seronegative. The sample comprised PBMCs. The rearrangement uses TRBV6-5 and TRBJ1-1; D gene unclear. The DNA of the CDR3 is TGTGCCAGCAGCGAACCCCGGGTTGGGACTGAAGCTTTCTTT. This gives the protein CASSEPRVGTEAFF.